This paragraph reports one T cell receptor beta chain. This entry comes from a study of human T cells and chemical hapten exposure. The V end lost 1 base, the J end lost 0 bases, and 6 bases lay between the germline ends. The germline CDR1 and CDR2 sequences are SEHNR and FQNEAQ (reference sequence). The CDR3 covers 15 residues. This sample's time point: patch test 3, about 24 weeks after DPC sensitization. Stated treatment: therapeutic diphenylcyclopropenone sensitization with weekly scalp DPC. A single record per CDR3 protein comes from TCRdb applying MiXCR to the RACE reads. The table has 110,000 or so distinct CDR3 sequences, less than 40% seen once.

This receptor was identified in a man between 35 and 55 years old with alopecia areata. Some clones in this sample may be carry-over from other donors' samples. The material sequenced was whole blood, taken in connection with sensitization to the hapten diphenylcyclopropenone (DPC). The V call is TRBV7-9, the J call TRBJ1-4; unclear D gene. The CDR3 DNA is TGTGCCAGCAGCTTAGTTGGGTCAACTAATGAAAAACTGTTTTTT. Translation gives CASSLVGSTNEKLFF.